The sequence of this TCR beta chain was determined in a study of cytomegalovirus exposure and HLA in healthy donors. The PCR was carried out with 60 Vbeta primers and 13 Jbeta primers. In the source study's methods: Later work found 74 million or so unique TCR beta chains, with some 11 million shared. This table comes from immunoSEQ multiplex PCR, and its TCRdb copy is limited to in-frame clones, with some not included. V and J calls and clone size are as listed in that table; D and trimming were resolved from the DNA. The table lists tens of thousands of clones, roughly 79% of them singletons, with over 1.1% in the top ten. A note on this clone: What it recognizes is unknown.

The study, taken as a whole, reports: Analysis was carried out at a later point, and it linked a missense DCLRE1C variant to TCR beta V- and J-gene trimming.

The source material was PBMCs. This sequence originates from a male donor in good health and CMV-seronegative.

CDR3 loop: CASTKTGYNEQFF. The CDR3 DNA sequence: TGTGCCAGCACCAAGACAGGCTACAATGAGCAGTTCTTC. The chain joins TRBV28 to TRBJ2-1, with D possibly TRBD1 on 6 matching bases. Trimming took 7 bases from V and 3 from J, leaving 10 bases between them. The CDR3 runs to 13 residues. From germline, CDR1 is MDHEN and CDR2 SYDVKM.